This note documents a single T cell receptor beta chain sequence. Its matching antigen is unknown. Germline values: CDR1 SGDLS, CDR2 YYNGEE. V was clipped by 0 bases and J by 0 bases; unmatched bases: 4. The CDR3 runs 16 residues. This sample is part of a study of T cell responses to AZD1222 COVID-19 vaccine. Study observations and caveats: After the peak T cell response, and only then, were repertoires sampled. Baseline seropositivity occurred in only a handful of AZD1222 recipients. Most donors were white British and more were female, and clonal diversity was possibly underestimated.

Using immunoSEQ multiplex PCR, the repertoire was profiled, and TCRdb retains in-frame clones only, with some absent. The sample lists 150,000 to 200,000 clones; 92% were seen once. The V call is TRBV9, the J call TRBJ2-3, with 7 positions matching TRBD2. Sequencing was performed on peripheral blood, taken 28 days after the second AZD1222 dose. The TCR originated in an adult who received the AZD1222 COVID-19 vaccine. The CDR3: CASSVAGGGSTDTQYF. DNA of the CDR3: TGTGCCAGCAGCGTAGCTGGGGGGGGAAGCACAGATACGCAGTATTTT.